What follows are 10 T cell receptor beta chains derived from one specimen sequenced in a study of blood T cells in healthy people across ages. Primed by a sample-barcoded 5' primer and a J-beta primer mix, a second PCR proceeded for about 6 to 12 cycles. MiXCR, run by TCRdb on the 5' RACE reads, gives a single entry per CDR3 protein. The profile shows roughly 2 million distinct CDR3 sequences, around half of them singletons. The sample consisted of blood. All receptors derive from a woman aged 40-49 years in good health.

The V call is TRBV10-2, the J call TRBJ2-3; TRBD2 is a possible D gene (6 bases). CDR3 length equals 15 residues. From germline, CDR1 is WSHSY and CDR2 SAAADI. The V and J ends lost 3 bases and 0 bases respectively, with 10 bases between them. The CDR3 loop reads CASSDSGVSTDTQYF. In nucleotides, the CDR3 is TGCGCCAGCAGTGACTCGGGGGTCAGCACAGATACGCAGTATTTT.

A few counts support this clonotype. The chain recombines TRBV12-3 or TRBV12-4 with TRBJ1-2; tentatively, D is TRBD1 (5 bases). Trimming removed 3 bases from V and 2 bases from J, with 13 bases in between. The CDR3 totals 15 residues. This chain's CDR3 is CASSFLGVGNYGYTF. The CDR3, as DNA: TGTGCCAGCAGTTTTTTGGGGGTTGGGAACTATGGCTACACCTTC.

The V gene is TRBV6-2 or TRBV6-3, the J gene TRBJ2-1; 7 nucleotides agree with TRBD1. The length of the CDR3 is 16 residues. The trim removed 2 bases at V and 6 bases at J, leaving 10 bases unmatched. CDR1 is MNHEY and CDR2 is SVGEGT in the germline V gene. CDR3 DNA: TGTGCCAGCAGTTACCCGACAGGGAAGGATGGCAATGAGCAGTTCTTC. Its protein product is CASSYPTGKDGNEQFF.

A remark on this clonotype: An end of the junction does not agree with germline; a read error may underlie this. CDR3 DNA sequence: TGTGCCAGCAGCTTAAATGGGGGGGCTACTGGCAACACCTTC. Translating gives CASSLNGGATGNTF. The chain carries TRBV5-5 and TRBJ1-2; D perhaps matches TRBD1 (6 bases). There are 14 residues in the CDR3. Germline assignment: CDR1 SGHKS and CDR2 YYEKEE (reference sequence).

CDR3 sequence: CASSLHQWGNQPQHF. CDR3 nucleotide sequence: TGTGCCAGCAGCTTACACCAGTGGGGCAATCAGCCCCAGCATTTT. V is TRBV7-8 and J is TRBJ1-5, with unresolved D. Germline CDR1 SGHVS, CDR2 FQNEAQ. The V gene lost 2 bases and the J gene lost 2 bases, with 10 bases spanning the gap. CDR3 length: 15 amino acids.

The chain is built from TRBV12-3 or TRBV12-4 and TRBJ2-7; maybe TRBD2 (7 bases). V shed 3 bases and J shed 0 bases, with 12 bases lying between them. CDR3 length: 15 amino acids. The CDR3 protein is CASSFGRGPSYEQYF. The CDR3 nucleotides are TGTGCCAGCAGTTTCGGGCGGGGGCCCTCCTACGAGCAGTACTTC.

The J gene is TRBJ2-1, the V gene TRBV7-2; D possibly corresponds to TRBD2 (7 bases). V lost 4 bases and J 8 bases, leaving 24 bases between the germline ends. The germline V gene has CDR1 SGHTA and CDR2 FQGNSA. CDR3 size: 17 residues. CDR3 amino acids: CASSSGGRGGFRDEQFF. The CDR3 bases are TGTGCCAGCAGCTCCGGGGGGCGCGGTGGGTTTAGGGATGAGCAGTTCTTC.

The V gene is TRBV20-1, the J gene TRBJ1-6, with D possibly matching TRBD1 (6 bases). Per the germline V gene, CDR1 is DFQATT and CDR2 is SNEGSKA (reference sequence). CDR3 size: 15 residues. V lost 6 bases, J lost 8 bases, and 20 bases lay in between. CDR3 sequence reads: CSAAPGAGFYSPLHF. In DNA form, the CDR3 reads TGCAGTGCCGCCCCGGGGGCAGGGTTTTATTCACCCCTCCACTTT.

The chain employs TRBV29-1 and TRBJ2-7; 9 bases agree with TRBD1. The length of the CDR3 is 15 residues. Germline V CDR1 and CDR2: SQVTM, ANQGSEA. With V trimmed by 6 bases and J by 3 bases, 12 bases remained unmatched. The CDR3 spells CSVEEVQGASYEQYF. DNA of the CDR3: TGCAGCGTCGAGGAAGTACAGGGGGCGAGCTACGAGCAGTACTTC.

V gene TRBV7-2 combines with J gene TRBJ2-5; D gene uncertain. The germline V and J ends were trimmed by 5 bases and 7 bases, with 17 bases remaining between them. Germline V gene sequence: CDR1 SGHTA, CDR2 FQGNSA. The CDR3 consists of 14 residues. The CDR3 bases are TGTGCCAGCAGCCGTAACGTGCAGGCACGGACCCAGTACTTC. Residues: CASSRNVQARTQYF.